This is a list of T cell receptor beta chains from one sample in a study of blood T cell repertoires in COVID-19. The table came from immunoSEQ multiplex PCR; TCRdb's copy has only in-frame clones and leaves some out. The sample records roughly 110,000 clones, over 55% being singletons. The sample taken for sequencing was peripheral blood. Receptor source: a human donor with acute or convalescent COVID-19. The donor label of this sample is uncertain. The CDR3 runs from the conserved cysteine through the conserved F or W. The D gene is left open where the match is weak. A row's size may be missing; if present it is once, few, many or a size class.

V: TRBV7-2
J: TRBJ2-7
size: .
D: .
DNA: TGTGCCAGCAGCTTAAGTTCAGGGGCCTACGAGCAGTACTTC
CDR3: CASSLSSGAYEQYF

V: TRBV6-4
J: TRBJ2-3
size: .
D: TRBD2
DNA: TGTGCCAGCAGTGGGACTAGCGGGGGTACAGATACGCAGTATTTT
CDR3: CASSGTSGGTDTQYF

V: TRBV4-1
J: TRBJ1-4
size: .
D: TRBD1
DNA: TGCGCCAGCAGCCAAGCCCCGGGACAGGGATGGAATGAAAAACTGTTTTTT
CDR3: CASSQAPGQGWNEKLFF

V: TRBV2
J: TRBJ2-1
size: .
D: .
DNA: TGTGCCAGCAGTGGCGGGGAGAGGTCCTACAATGAGCAGTTCTTC
CDR3: CASSGGERSYNEQFF

V: TRBV10-3
J: TRBJ2-1
size: .
D: .
DNA: TGTGCCATCGGAGCTGGGAGTGAGCAGTTCTTC
CDR3: CAIGAGSEQFF

V: TRBV6-5
J: TRBJ2-5
size: .
D: .
DNA: TGTGCCAGCAGCCACAGGGAGGGAGAGACCCAGTACTTC
CDR3: CASSHREGETQYF

V: TRBV7-2
J: TRBJ2-1
size: .
D: TRBD1
DNA: TGTGCCAGCAGCTTAGATGGGACAGGCCCCTACAATGAGCAGTTCTTC
CDR3: CASSLDGTGPYNEQFF

V: TRBV27
J: TRBJ2-1
size: many
D: TRBD2
DNA: TGTGCCAGCAGTTTCCAAGCGGGGGGGGTCAGTGAGCAGTTCTTC
CDR3: CASSFQAGGVSEQFF

V: TRBV9
J: TRBJ1-1
size: .
D: TRBD1
DNA: TGTGCCAGCAGCGGACAGGGCGGCAGAAGGACTGAAGCTTTCTTT
CDR3: CASSGQGGRRTEAFF

V: TRBV2
J: TRBJ1-1
size: once
D: TRBD1
DNA: TGTGCCAGCAGTGAAGCGCTGAGGGGGCGTTCGAACACTGAAGCTTTCTTT
CDR3: CASSEALRGRSNTEAFF

V: TRBV4-1
J: TRBJ2-1
size: .
D: TRBD1
DNA: TGCGCCAGCAGCCTCCAACAGGGGATTGGTGAGCAGTTCTTC
CDR3: CASSLQQGIGEQFF